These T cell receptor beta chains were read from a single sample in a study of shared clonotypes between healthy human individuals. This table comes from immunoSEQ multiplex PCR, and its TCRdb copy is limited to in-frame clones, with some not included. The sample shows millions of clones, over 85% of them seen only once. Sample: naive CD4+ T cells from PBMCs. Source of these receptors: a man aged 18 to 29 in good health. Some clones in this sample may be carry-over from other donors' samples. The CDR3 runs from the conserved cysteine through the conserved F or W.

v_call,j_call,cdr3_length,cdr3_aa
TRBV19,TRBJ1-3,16,CASSMGQGRSGNTIYF
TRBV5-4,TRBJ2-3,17,CASSLVGAGPSTDTQYF
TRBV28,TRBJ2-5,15,CASSPSGTLKETQYF
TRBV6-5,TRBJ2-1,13,CASMGGRYNEQFF
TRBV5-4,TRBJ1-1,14,CASSEGGQQTEAFF
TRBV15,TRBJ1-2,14,CATSRDFDLYGYTF
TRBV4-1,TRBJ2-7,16,CASSQQSIAGAYEQYF
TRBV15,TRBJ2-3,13,CATKQLSTDTQYF
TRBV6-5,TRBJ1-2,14,CASSTWTARDGYTF
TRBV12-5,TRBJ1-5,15,CASGPGVGGNQPQHF
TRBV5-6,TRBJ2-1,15,CASSLDRASYNEQFF
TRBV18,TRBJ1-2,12,CASSPGSNGYTF
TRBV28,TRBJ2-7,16,CASSLGSGRSSYEQYF
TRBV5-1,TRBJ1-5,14,CASSLTGDYQPQHF
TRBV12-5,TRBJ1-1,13,CASAEQPNTEAFF
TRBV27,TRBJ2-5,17,CASSPAIGFRTAATQYF
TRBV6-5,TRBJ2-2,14,CASSGAGNTGELFF
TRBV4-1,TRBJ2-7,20,CASSQPGLAGGPKRAYEQYF
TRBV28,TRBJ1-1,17,CASSLVSWDRAGTEAFF
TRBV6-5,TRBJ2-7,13,CASSYGGLGEQYF
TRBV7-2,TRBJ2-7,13,CASSPTYPYEQYF
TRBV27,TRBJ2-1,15,CASSPQTGELNEQFF
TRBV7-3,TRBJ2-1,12,CASSLTRNEQFF
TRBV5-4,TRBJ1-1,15,CASSLVGQPNTEAFF
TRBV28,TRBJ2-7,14,CASSARGRGYEQYF
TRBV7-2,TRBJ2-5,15,CASSLQTSVQETQYF
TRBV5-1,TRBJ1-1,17,CASSSRNRAGRDTEAFF